This T cell receptor beta chain was retrieved from a study of blood T cell repertoires in COVID-19. At the level of the study: COVID-19 samples, acute and convalescent, were from the United States, Italy and Spain.

This table comes from immunoSEQ multiplex PCR, and its TCRdb copy is limited to in-frame clones, with some not included. In the table there are 300,000 to 400,000 clones, about 90% of which are singletons. The V segment lost 8 bases and the J segment 1 base; nucleotides outside the gene matches: 6. From germline, CDR1 is SQVTM and CDR2 ANQGSEA. The length of the CDR3 is 13 residues. The chain carries TRBV29-1 and TRBJ1-1; 8 bases are a match to TRBD1. The material sequenced was peripheral blood. The receptor comes from a woman in her 70s with COVID-19, enrolled during active disease. For the CDR3, the DNA is TGCAGCATCCGGACAGGGCGGAACACTGAAGCTTTCTTT. Protein sequence: CSIRTGRNTEAFF.